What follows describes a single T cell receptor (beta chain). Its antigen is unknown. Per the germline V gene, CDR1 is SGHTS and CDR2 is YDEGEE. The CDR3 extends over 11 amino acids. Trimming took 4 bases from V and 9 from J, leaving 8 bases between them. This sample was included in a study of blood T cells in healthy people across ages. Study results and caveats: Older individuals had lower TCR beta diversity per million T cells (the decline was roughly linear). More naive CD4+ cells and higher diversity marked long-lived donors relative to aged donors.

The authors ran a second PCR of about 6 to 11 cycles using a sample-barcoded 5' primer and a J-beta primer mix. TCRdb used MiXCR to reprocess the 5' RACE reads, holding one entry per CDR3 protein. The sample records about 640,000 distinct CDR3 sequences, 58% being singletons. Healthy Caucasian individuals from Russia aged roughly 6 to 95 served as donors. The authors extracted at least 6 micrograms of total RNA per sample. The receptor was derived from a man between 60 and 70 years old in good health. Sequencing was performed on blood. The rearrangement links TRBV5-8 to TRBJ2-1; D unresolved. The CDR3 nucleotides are TGTGCCAGCAGCCACAGAGCTGAGCAGTTCTTC. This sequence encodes CASSHRAEQFF.